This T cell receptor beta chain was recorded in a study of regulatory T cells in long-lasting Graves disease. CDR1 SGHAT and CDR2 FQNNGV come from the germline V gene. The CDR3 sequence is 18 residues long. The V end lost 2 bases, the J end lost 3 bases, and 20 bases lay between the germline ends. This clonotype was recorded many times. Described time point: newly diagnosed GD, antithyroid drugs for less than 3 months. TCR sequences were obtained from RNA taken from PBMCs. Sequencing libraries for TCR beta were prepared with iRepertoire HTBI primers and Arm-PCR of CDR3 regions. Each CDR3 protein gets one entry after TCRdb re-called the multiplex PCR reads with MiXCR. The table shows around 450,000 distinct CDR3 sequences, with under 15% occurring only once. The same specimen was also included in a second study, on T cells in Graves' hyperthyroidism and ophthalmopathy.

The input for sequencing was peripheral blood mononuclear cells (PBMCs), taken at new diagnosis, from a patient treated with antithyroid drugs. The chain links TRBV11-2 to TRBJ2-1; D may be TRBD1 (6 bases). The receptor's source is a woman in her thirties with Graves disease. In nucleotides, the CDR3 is TGTGCCAGCAGCTTACAGTCGGTAGGGGACACCTTCTACAATGAGCAGTTCTTC. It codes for CASSLQSVGDTFYNEQFF.